This T cell receptor (beta chain) was sequenced in a study of T cell responses to AZD1222 COVID-19 vaccine. Germline values: CDR1 MNHEY, CDR2 SVGEGT. The CDR3 has 16 residues. The V segment lost 6 bases and the J segment 7 bases; nucleotides outside the gene matches: 13. Here immunoSEQ multiplex PCR was the method, and the copy in TCRdb shows in-frame clones only, minus some. The sample holds about 70,000 clones, 88% seen once. As for this clone: Its target is unknown.

Whole-study results and caveats: The breadth and depth of Spike-specific TCRs increased once two AZD1222 doses had been given. Only a handful of AZD1222 recipients tested seropositive at baseline. Repertoire collection took place solely once the T cell response had peaked. Possibly, clonal diversity was underestimated; donors were largely white British and included more females.

The TCR comes from an adult in good health. V gene TRBV6-2 or TRBV6-3 combines with J gene TRBJ2-1; 9 nucleotides line up with TRBD2. The sequencing used peripheral blood, collected on day 0 of MenACWY control vaccination. CDR3 nucleotides: TGTGCCAGCAGCCCAGTTAGCGGGGGTCTTAGGAATGAGCAGTTCTTC. It translates to CASSPVSGGLRNEQFF.